This T cell receptor beta chain was captured by sequencing in a study of blood T cell repertoires in COVID-19. Everyone who took part was 18 to 89 years old, and they came from some 23 US areas. Germline CDR1 SGHNT, CDR2 YYREEE (reference sequence). J was trimmed by 5 bases and V by 0 bases; bases with no gene match: 9. The CDR3 sequence is 18 residues long. Per the original data handling: Reference gene primer amplification yielded estimated nucleated cell counts. Some clones are missing from TCRdb's copy, which holds only in-frame ones; the method was immunoSEQ multiplex PCR. V and J calls and clone size come straight from that table; D and trimming were deduced from the DNA. Found here are about 360,000 clones, nearly 90% of them singletons; the top ten hold around 2%.

V usage is TRBV5-4 and J usage is TRBJ2-1; 12 bases fit TRBD2. The sample was PBMCs or T cells enriched from blood (not recorded which). This clonotype was obtained from a woman in her 40s with acute COVID-19. The chain's CDR3 is CASSLAPTLAGGHNEQFF. The DNA for the CDR3 is TGTGCCAGCAGCTTGGCCCCAACCCTAGCGGGGGGGCACAATGAGCAGTTCTTC. Filled out from reference TRBV5-4 and TRBJ2-1, the complete variable domain reads ETGVTQSPTHLIKTRGQQVTLRCSSQSGHNTVSWYQQALGQGPQFIFQYYREEENGRGNFPPRFSGLQFPNYSSELNVNALELDDSALYLCASSLAPTLAGGHNEQFFGPGTRLTVL.